This T cell receptor (beta chain) was recovered during a study of T cell responses to AZD1222 COVID-19 vaccine (dated by TCRdb to the early 2020s). At the level of the whole study: A total of approximately 240 trial participants underwent TCR sequencing, of whom under 220 had received two doses of AZD1222 and 26 had received two doses of the MenACWY control vaccine. Enrollment into the trials was organized by age into subgroups of 18-55, 56-69 and 70-plus years, and those subgroups contained approximately 150, 30 and 60 TCR-sequenced participants, respectively.

The CDR3 regions of human TCRbeta chains were analyzed by immunosequencing. Concerning the study's data processing: Repertoire TCRs were checked for matches against a reference library of SARS-CoV-2-specific TCRs that had been generated using the MIRA antigen-specificity platform. Breadth was defined as the fraction of unique TCRs that were SARS-CoV-2-associated. Depth was defined as the fraction of total T cells that were SARS-CoV-2-associated. Using the MIRA data, each spike-specific TCR was mapped to the spike region that the TCR reacts to and placed in a CD4 or CD8 class. Log10-transformed breadth and depth values were compared by one-way ANOVA with Sidak's multiple comparisons tests. The table was pulled from immuneACCESS by TCRdb, which kept in-frame rearrangements only. Such tables lose some clones; where checked, under half of the loss comes from unresolved V genes, and the rest has no known cause. Clonal size and the V and J genes are those of that table, whereas D and trimming came from the DNA. The sample contains fewer than 150,000 clones, 90% of them found a single time. In total, the top ten clones hold approximately 1.6% of the sample.

The intended sense of this specimen's time point label: about 28 days (+/-7) after the second vaccine dose. AZD1222 recipients given second doses at about 4 weeks or at about 12 weeks were pooled, since spike-specific TCR depth and breadth were not found to differ between the two schedules. Vaccinee samples came from UK trials COV001 and COV002, including a single-blind randomized controlled phase 2/3 trial of AZD1222 (ChAdOx1 nCoV-19) in healthy adults. Trial participant PBMC samples were collected at day 0 and day 28 after the second dose for TCRbeta chain sequencing. Details on this clone: The specificity of this receptor is unknown. No much larger clone is present one base from it, and per-base qualities are unavailable.

Including cysteine and phenylalanine, the CDR3 has 13 amino acids. The entry retains the CDR3 DNA only, 39 bases that are in frame from base 1. Trimming takes 1 base from V and 15 bases from J, and the germline ends sit 17 bases apart. CDR1 and CDR2, per the germline V gene (reference sequence), are SGHNT and YYREEE. Study-wide conclusions, independent of this receptor: Reportedly, almost half of the unique spike-specific TCRs recognized epitopes lying outside the regions that are mutated in the B.1.351 and B.1.1.7 variants. The whole spike protein was spanned by vaccine-associated CD4 TCRs, and dominant responses were seen in regions 160-218 and 743-854. Because no samples from the day 14 peak response were available, repertoires could be characterized only after the peak T cell response. Conclusions about previously exposed vaccinees are limited because only five to seven AZD1222 recipients were SARS-CoV-2 seropositive at baseline. The 56-69-year group was small, and its depth increase did not reach significance, likely because of low power. After two AZD1222 doses, spike-specific TCR breadth and depth were significantly higher than at day 0 and than in MenACWY recipients. Most participants were white British and females outnumbered males, and the authors suggested that clonal diversity may have been underestimated.

Sequencing was performed on peripheral blood, taken 28 days after the second AZD1222 dose. This chain joins TRBV5-4 to TRBJ2-1, with no reliable assignment of the D segment. This receptor was obtained from an adult who received the AZD1222 COVID-19 vaccine. The CDR3 reads as follows: CASSLFQNRTGFF. The nucleotides are TGTGCCAGCAGCTTGTTCCAGAATAGAACTGGGTTCTTC.